This TCR beta chain was retrieved from a study of T cell responses to AZD1222 COVID-19 vaccine. Libraries were prepared by immunoSEQ multiplex PCR; TCRdb keeps only in-frame clonotypes and omits some of them. The sample consists of some 140,000 clones, approximately 95% of them appearing once. This sequence originates from an adult who received the AZD1222 COVID-19 vaccine. Specimen: peripheral blood, collected 28 days after the second AZD1222 dose.

The DNA for the CDR3 is TGTGCCAGCAGTTTAGCGGAGTTCGAGCAGTACTTC. Its protein product is CASSLAEFEQYF. The rearrangement uses TRBV28 and TRBJ2-7; D gene uncertain. This CDR3 comprises 12 residues. Trimming took 2 bases from V and 6 from J, leaving 8 bases between them. Germline CDR1 MDHEN, CDR2 SYDVKM.